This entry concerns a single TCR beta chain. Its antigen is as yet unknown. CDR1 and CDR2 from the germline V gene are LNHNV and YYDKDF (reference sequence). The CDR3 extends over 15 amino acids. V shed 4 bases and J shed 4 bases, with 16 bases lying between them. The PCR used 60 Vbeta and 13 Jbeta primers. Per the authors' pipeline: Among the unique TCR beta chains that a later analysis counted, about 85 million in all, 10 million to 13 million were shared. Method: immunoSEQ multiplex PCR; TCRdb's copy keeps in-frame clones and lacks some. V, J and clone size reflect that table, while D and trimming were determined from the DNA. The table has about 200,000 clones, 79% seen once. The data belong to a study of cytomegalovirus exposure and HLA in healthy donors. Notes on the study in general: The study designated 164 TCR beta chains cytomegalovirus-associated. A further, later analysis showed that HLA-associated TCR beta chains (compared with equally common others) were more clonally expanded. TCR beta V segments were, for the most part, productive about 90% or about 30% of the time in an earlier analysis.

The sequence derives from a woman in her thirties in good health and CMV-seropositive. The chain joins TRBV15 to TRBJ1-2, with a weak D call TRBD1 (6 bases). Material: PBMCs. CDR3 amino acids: CATSTEGGHGYGYTF. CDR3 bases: TGTGCCACCAGCACCGAGGGGGGGCACGGCTATGGCTACACCTTC.